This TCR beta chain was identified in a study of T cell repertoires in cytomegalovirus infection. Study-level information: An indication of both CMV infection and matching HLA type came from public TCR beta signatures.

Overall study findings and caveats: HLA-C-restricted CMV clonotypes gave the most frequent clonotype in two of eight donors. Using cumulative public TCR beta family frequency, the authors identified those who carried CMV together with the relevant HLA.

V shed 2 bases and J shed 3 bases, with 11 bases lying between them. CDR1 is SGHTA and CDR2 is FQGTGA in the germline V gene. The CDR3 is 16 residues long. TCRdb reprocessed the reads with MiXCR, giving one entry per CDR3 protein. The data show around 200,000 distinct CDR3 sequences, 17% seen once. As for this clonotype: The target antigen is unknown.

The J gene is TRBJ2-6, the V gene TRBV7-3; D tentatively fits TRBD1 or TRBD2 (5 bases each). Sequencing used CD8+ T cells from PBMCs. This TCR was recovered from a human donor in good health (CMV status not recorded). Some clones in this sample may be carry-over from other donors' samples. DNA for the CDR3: TGTGCCAGCAGCTTAGCAGGGACGGGTGGGGCCAACGTCCTGACTTTC. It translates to CASSLAGTGGANVLTF.